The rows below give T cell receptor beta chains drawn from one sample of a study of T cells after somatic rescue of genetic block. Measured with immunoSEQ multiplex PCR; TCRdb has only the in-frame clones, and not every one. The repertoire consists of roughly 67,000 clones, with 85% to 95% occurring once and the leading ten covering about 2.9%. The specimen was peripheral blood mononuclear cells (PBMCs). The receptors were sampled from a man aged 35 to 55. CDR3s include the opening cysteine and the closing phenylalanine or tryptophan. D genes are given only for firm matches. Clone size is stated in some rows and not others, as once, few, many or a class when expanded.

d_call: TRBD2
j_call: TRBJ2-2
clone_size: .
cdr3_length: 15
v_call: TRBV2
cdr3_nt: TGTGCCAGCAGTGGGGAGCGGGGGAACACCGGGGAGCTGTTTTTT
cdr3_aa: CASSGERGNTGELFF

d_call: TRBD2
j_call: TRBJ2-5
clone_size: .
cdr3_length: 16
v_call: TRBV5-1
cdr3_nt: TGCGCCAGCAGCCTCGGTCGGACTAGCGGGAGGGAGACCCAGTACTTC
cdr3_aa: CASSLGRTSGRETQYF

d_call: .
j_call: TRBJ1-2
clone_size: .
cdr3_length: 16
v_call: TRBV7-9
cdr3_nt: TGTGCCAGCAGCTTTCACCTTGAAGGCGTTAACTATGGCTACACCTTC
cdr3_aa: CASSFHLEGVNYGYTF

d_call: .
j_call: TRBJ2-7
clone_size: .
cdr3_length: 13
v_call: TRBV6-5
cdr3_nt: TGTGCCAGCAGTTATCGTGGCGGCTACGAGCAGTACTTC
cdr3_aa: CASSYRGGYEQYF

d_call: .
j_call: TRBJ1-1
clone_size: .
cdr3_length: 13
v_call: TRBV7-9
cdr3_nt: TGTGCCAGCAGCCCCGGGTTGGGCACTGAAGCTTTCTTT
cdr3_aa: CASSPGLGTEAFF

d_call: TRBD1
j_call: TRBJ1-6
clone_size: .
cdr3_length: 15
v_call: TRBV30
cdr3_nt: TGTGCCTGGAGTAAGGGACAGGGAGGGAATTCACCCCTCCACTTT
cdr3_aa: CAWSKGQGGNSPLHF

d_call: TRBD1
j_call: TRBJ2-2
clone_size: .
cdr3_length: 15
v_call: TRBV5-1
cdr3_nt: TGCGCCAGCAGCCCCGGGACAGCGAACACCGGGGAGCTGTTTTTT
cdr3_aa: CASSPGTANTGELFF

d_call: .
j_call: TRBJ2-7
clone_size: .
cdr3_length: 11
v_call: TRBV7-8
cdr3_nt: TGTGCCAGCAGCTTAGACTACGAGCAGTACTTC
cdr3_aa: CASSLDYEQYF

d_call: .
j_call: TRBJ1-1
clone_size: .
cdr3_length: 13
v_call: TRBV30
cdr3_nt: TGTGCCTGGAGCCTTGCACTGAACACTGAAGCTTTCTTT
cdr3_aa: CAWSLALNTEAFF

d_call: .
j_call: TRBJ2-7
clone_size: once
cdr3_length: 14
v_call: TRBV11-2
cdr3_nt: TGTGCCAGCAGCGCTACCGGGTCCTCCTACGAGCAGTACTTC
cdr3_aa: CASSATGSSYEQYF

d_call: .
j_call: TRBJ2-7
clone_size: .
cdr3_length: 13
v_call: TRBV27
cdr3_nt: TGTGCCAGCAGTCGGGGATACTCCTACGAGCAGTACTTC
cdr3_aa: CASSRGYSYEQYF